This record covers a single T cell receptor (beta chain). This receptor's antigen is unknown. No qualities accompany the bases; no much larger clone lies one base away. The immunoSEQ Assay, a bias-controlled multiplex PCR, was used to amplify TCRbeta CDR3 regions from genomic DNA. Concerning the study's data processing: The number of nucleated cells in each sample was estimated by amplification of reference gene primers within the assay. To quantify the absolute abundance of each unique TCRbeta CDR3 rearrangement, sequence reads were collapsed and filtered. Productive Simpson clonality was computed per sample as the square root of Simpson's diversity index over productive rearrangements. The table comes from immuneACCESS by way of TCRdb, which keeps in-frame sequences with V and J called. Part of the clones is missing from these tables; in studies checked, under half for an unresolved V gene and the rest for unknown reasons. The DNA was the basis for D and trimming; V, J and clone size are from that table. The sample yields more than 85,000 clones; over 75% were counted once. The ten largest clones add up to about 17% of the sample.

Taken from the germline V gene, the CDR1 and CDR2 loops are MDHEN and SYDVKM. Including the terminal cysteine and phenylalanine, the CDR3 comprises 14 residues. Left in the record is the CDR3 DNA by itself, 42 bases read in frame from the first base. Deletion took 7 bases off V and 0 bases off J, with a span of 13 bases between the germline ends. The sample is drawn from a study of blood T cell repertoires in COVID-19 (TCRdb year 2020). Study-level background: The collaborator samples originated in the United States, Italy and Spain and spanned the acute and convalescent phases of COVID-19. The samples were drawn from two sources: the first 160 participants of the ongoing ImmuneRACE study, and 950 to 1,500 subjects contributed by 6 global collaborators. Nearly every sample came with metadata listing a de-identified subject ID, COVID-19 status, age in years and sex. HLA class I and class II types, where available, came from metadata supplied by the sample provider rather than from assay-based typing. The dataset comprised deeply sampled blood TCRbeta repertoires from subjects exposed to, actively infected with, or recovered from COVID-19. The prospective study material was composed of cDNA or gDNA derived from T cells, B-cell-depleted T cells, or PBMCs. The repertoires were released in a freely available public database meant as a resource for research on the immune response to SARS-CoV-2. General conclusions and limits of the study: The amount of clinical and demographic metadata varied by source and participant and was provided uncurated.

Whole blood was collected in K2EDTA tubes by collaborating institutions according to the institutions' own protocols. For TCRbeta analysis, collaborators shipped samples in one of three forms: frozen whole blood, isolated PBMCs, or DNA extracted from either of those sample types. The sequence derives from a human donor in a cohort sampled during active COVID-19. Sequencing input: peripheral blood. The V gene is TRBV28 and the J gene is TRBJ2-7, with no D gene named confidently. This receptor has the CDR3 CASKRGGNSYEQYF. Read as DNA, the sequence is TGTGCCAGCAAGCGAGGTGGAAACTCCTACGAGCAGTACTTC.